The 10 T cell receptor beta chains given below trace back to one sample, sequenced in a study of blood T cells in healthy people across ages. A sample-barcoded 5' primer and a J-beta primer mix were used in a second PCR of roughly 6 to 11 cycles. TCRdb re-called the 5' RACE reads through MiXCR, storing one row per CDR3 protein. The table has approximately 810,000 distinct CDR3 sequences, around 30% seen once. Sequenced: blood. The source of these receptors is an elderly woman in good health.

This clonotype showed up many times. The V and J genes are TRBV20-1 and TRBJ2-4, with 12 positions matching TRBD1. The CDR3 is 20 residues long. Per germline, CDR1 DFQATT and CDR2 SNEGSKA (reference sequence). V was clipped by 3 bases and J by 1 base; unmatched bases: 16. The CDR3 nucleotides are TGCAGTGCTAGCCTCATGCCGGGACAGGGGGCGGTTCGCGCCAAAAACATTCAGTACTTC. Amino acid sequence: CSASLMPGQGAVRAKNIQYF.

The chain couples TRBV6-1 to TRBJ1-4; D is ambiguous. The CDR3 is made up of 16 amino acids. Deletions cut 3 bases from V and 8 bases from J, with 19 bases between. The germline V gene has CDR1 MNHNS and CDR2 SASEGT. In DNA, the CDR3 is TGTGCCAGCAGTGATCGGCCTAGGCTCTCAAGGGAAAAACTGTTTTTT. Translation: CASSDRPRLSREKLFF.

Ten or more counts support this clonotype. The V call is TRBV7-9, the J call TRBJ1-2; TRBD1 agrees at 10 bases. Germline loops: CDR1 SEHNR, CDR2 FQNEAQ (reference sequence). The ends lost 3 bases at V and 10 bases at J; junction bases unmatched: 2. The CDR3 contains 12 residues. The CDR3, as DNA: TGTGCCAGCAGCTTCGGACAGGGGGACTACACCTTC. This translates into CASSFGQGDYTF.

This clonotype appeared a few times. CDR3 in DNA: TGTGCCAGCAGGGCGGCGAGGGGCACCTACGAGCAGTACTTC. The encoded protein is CASRAARGTYEQYF. The chain has TRBV27 and TRBJ2-7; D may be TRBD1 or TRBD2 (5 bases each). V dropped 6 bases and J dropped 2 bases, with 14 bases sitting between them. The CDR3 sequence is 14 residues long. CDR1 MNHEY and CDR2 SMNVEV come from the germline V gene (reference sequence).

V and J are TRBV29-1 and TRBJ2-5; 8 bases are shared with TRBD1. The DNA matches TRBJ2-7 better at its end, which makes the J call doubtful. CDR1 and CDR2 from the germline V gene are SQVTM and ANQGSEA. CDR3 size: 13 residues. DNA of the CDR3: TGCAGCGTTGCCAGGGGGCCCTCCTACGAGCAGTACTTC. Translation: CSVARGPSYEQYF.

The rearrangement links TRBV7-2 to TRBJ2-1, with 7 nucleotides matching TRBD2. V dropped 5 bases and J dropped 5; count of bases not matched to a gene: 12. This CDR3 has 16 residues. Per germline, CDR1 SGHTA and CDR2 FQGNSA. CDR3 region: CASSARAGLRNNEQFF. CDR3 sequence (DNA): TGTGCCAGCAGCGCACGAGCGGGACTACGAAACAATGAGCAGTTCTTC.

This clonotype was found a few times. J is TRBJ2-3 and V is TRBV5-1, with 7 positions matching TRBD1. There are 16 residues in the CDR3. The germline V gene encodes CDR1 SGHRS and CDR2 YFSETQ. With V trimmed by 8 bases and J by 0 bases, 12 bases remained unmatched. CDR3 coding DNA: TGCGCCAGTACCCGACAGGGCTCTGCTAGCACAGATACGCAGTATTTT. This encodes CASTRQGSASTDTQYF.

The sample holds a few counts of this clonotype. V is TRBV7-2 and J is TRBJ1-2, with a possible D match to TRBD1 (5 bases). V shed 4 bases and J shed 5 bases, with 14 bases lying between them. The CDR3 consists of 14 residues. CDR1 and CDR2 (germline): SGHTA, FQGNSA. The CDR3 DNA sequence: TGTGCCAGCAGCTGGGTAGGGGCCGGTTATGGCTACACCTTC. It yields the protein CASSWVGAGYGYTF.

This clonotype was seen at least ten times. The chain recombines TRBV7-2 with TRBJ1-2, with TRBD1 matching 7 bases. The V gene's germline CDR1 is SGHTA and CDR2 FQGNSA. Trimming took 6 bases from V and 5 from J; bases not matched to a gene: 6. The CDR3 totals 13 residues. CDR3 region: CASRKTGEYGYTF. The DNA for the CDR3 is TGTGCCAGCAGAAAAACAGGGGAATATGGCTACACCTTC.

V and J are TRBV7-2 and TRBJ1-1; D perhaps matches TRBD1 (5 bases). Trimming stripped 0 bases from V and 8 bases from J, with 10 bases between. CDR1 SGHTA and CDR2 FQGNSA come from the germline V gene. CDR3 size: 13 residues. CDR3: CTSSLAGVGEAFF. CDR3 DNA: TGTACCAGCAGCTTAGCGGGGGTGGGGGAAGCTTTCTTT.